This TCR beta chain was captured by sequencing in a study of blood T cell repertoires in COVID-19. Across the whole study: Sites across the United States, Italy and Spain contributed samples from acute and convalescent COVID-19. PBMCs, B-cell-depleted T cells, or T cells provided the cDNA or gDNA that made up the material.

Participants were aged roughly 18 to 90 years from approximately 25 US areas. The CDR3 consists of 13 residues. From germline, CDR1 is LGHDT and CDR2 YNNKEL (reference sequence). V lost 3 bases to trimming and J lost 3 bases, with 8 bases between them. The repertoire was sequenced with immunoSEQ multiplex PCR; TCRdb's copy has only in-frame clones and lacks some. The sample lists approximately 300,000 clones; almost 90% were seen once. V gene TRBV3-1 (or the pseudogene TRBV3-2) combines with J gene TRBJ1-1; D is possibly TRBD1 (6 bases). This receptor was identified in a woman younger than 30 with acute COVID-19. The source material was PBMCs or T cells enriched from blood (not recorded which). Here the CDR3 DNA reads TGTGCCAGCAGCCAGCGGGGGCACACTGAAGCTTTCTTT. Its protein is CASSQRGHTEAFF.